These T cell receptor beta chains were read from a single sample in a study of identical twins. MiXCR was run by TCRdb on the 5' RACE reads, yielding one entry per CDR3 protein. The profile shows just over 500,000 distinct CDR3 sequences, about 20% of them singletons. This same sample was also taken into another study, of T cells expressing NK-cell markers.

Sequenced input: CD4+ T cells sorted from blood. Receptors originate from a woman aged 18-35 years in good health. CDR3s include the opening cysteine and the closing phenylalanine or tryptophan. Each record gives: V gene, J gene, clone size, D gene, CDR3 protein, CDR3 DNA. A D gene is named only where the DNA matches it firmly. Only part of the rows carry a size: once, few, many, or a class if the clone is expanded.

v_gene: TRBV4-3; j_gene: TRBJ2-1; abundance: NA; d_gene: NA; CDR3aa: CASSNQGGGIGEQFF; CDR3nt: TGCGCCAGCAGCAATCAGGGTGGGGGGATTGGTGAGCAGTTCTTC
v_gene: TRBV2; j_gene: TRBJ2-2; abundance: NA; d_gene: NA; CDR3aa: CASSARRISIGTGELFF; CDR3nt: TGTGCCAGCAGTGCCCGCAGGATTTCTATTGGCACCGGGGAGCTGTTTTTT
v_gene: TRBV7-3; j_gene: TRBJ1-1; abundance: NA; d_gene: NA; CDR3aa: CASSFQPDTEAFF; CDR3nt: TGTGCCAGCAGCTTCCAACCGGACACTGAAGCTTTCTTT
v_gene: TRBV19; j_gene: TRBJ2-1; abundance: few; d_gene: TRBD2; CDR3aa: CATVVTSGSWGNEQFF; CDR3nt: TGTGCCACAGTAGTGACTAGCGGGAGCTGGGGCAATGAGCAGTTCTTC
v_gene: TRBV20-1; j_gene: TRBJ2-7; abundance: few; d_gene: NA; CDR3aa: CSARTDISYEQYF; CDR3nt: TGCAGTGCTAGGACTGACATCTCCTACGAGCAGTACTTC
v_gene: TRBV6-1; j_gene: TRBJ1-1; abundance: NA; d_gene: NA; CDR3aa: CASNILAGGRNTEAFF; CDR3nt: TGTGCCAGCAACATTTTAGCGGGGGGCCGTAACACTGAAGCTTTCTTT
v_gene: TRBV20-1; j_gene: TRBJ2-1; abundance: NA; d_gene: NA; CDR3aa: CSARGPSLNEQFF; CDR3nt: TGCAGTGCTAGGGGGCCCAGCCTCAATGAGCAGTTCTTC
v_gene: TRBV7-9; j_gene: TRBJ2-7; abundance: few; d_gene: NA; CDR3aa: CASSKRGTPTDEQYF; CDR3nt: TGTGCCAGCAGCAAACGAGGGACTCCCACCGACGAGCAGTACTTC
v_gene: TRBV7-9; j_gene: TRBJ1-2; abundance: NA; d_gene: NA; CDR3aa: CASSGRPGGYGYTF; CDR3nt: TGTGCCAGCAGCGGGCGACCGGGAGGGTACGGCTACACCTTC
v_gene: TRBV20-1; j_gene: TRBJ2-7; abundance: NA; d_gene: NA; CDR3aa: CSALHPQGDYEQYF; CDR3nt: TGCAGTGCTCTTCACCCACAGGGAGACTACGAGCAGTACTTC
v_gene: TRBV4-3; j_gene: TRBJ2-1; abundance: few; d_gene: TRBD2; CDR3aa: CASTRLAGDSYNEQFF; CDR3nt: TGCGCCAGCACCCGGCTAGCGGGAGATTCCTACAATGAGCAGTTCTTC
v_gene: TRBV11-3; j_gene: TRBJ2-1; abundance: NA; d_gene: TRBD2; CDR3aa: CASSRLAGGIYNEQFF; CDR3nt: TGTGCCAGCAGCCGACTAGCGGGGGGGATATACAATGAGCAGTTCTTC
v_gene: TRBV7-2; j_gene: TRBJ2-1; abundance: few; d_gene: TRBD2; CDR3aa: CASSLTSGRAGVNEQFF; CDR3nt: TGTGCCAGCAGCTTGACTAGCGGGAGGGCCGGGGTGAATGAGCAGTTCTTC
v_gene: TRBV9; j_gene: TRBJ2-2; abundance: NA; d_gene: NA; CDR3aa: CASSVDGPNTGELFF; CDR3nt: TGTGCCAGCAGCGTGGACGGACCGAACACCGGGGAGCTGTTTTTT
v_gene: TRBV12-5; j_gene: TRBJ2-2; abundance: few; d_gene: NA; CDR3aa: CASAKGGANTGELFF; CDR3nt: TGTGCTAGTGCCAAAGGGGGGGCGAACACCGGGGAGCTGTTTTTT
v_gene: TRBV12-3/TRBV12-4; j_gene: TRBJ2-7; abundance: NA; d_gene: TRBD1; CDR3aa: CASSYRDRVNEQYF; CDR3nt: TGTGCCAGCAGCTACCGGGACAGGGTCAACGAGCAGTACTTC
v_gene: TRBV6-6; j_gene: TRBJ1-2; abundance: few; d_gene: NA; CDR3aa: CASSSTSVGYTF; CDR3nt: TGTGCCAGCAGTTCGACTTCCGTAGGCTACACCTTC
v_gene: TRBV20-1; j_gene: TRBJ2-7; abundance: many; d_gene: TRBD2; CDR3aa: CSAWHRAGGFHEQYF; CDR3nt: TGCAGTGCTTGGCACAGAGCGGGGGGTTTCCACGAGCAGTACTTC
v_gene: TRBV4-3; j_gene: TRBJ2-6; abundance: NA; d_gene: NA; CDR3aa: CASSQDKAPGANVLTF; CDR3nt: TGCGCCAGCAGCCAGGACAAGGCCCCTGGGGCCAACGTCCTGACTTTC
v_gene: TRBV5-1; j_gene: TRBJ2-5; abundance: many; d_gene: NA; CDR3aa: CASSLAVLRETQYF; CDR3nt: TGCGCCAGCAGCCTGGCGGTCCTACGAGAGACCCAGTACTTC
v_gene: TRBV12-3/TRBV12-4; j_gene: TRBJ2-7; abundance: NA; d_gene: TRBD1; CDR3aa: CASSPGQSEQYF; CDR3nt: TGTGCCAGCAGTCCGGGACAGAGCGAGCAGTACTTC
v_gene: TRBV20-1; j_gene: TRBJ2-4; abundance: NA; d_gene: TRBD1; CDR3aa: CSARTGTKNIQYF; CDR3nt: TGCAGTGCCCGGACAGGGACCAAAAACATTCAGTACTTC
v_gene: TRBV10-3; j_gene: TRBJ1-1; abundance: NA; d_gene: NA; CDR3aa: CAIGMTGNTEAFF; CDR3nt: TGTGCCATCGGGATGACGGGGAACACTGAAGCTTTCTTT
v_gene: TRBV6-2/TRBV6-3; j_gene: TRBJ2-4; abundance: few; d_gene: TRBD2; CDR3aa: CASSLAGSIQYF; CDR3nt: TGTGCCAGCAGTCTAGCGGGAAGCATTCAGTACTTC